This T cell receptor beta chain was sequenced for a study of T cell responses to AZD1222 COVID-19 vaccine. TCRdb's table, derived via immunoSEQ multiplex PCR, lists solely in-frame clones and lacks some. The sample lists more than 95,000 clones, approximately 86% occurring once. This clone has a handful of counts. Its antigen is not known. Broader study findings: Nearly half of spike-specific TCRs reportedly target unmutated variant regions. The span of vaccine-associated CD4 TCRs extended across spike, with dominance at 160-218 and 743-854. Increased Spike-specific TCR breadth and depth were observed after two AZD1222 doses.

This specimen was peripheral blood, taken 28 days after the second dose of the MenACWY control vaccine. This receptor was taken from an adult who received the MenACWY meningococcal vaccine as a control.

The CDR3 region has the DNA TGTGCCAGCAGCCAAGTCAGCAGGCAGTTCTTC. Translating gives CASSQVSRQFF. This sequence joins TRBV14 and TRBJ2-1; D ambiguous. The ends were cut back, 1 base at V and 12 bases at J, with 7 bases in the middle. CDR3 size: 11 residues. The germline CDR1 and CDR2 sequences are SGHDN and FVKESK.